The rows below give T cell receptor beta chains drawn from one sample of a study of T-cell memory formation after mild COVID-19. From the 5' RACE reads, TCRdb called clonotypes with MiXCR, one entry per CDR3 protein. The table shows about 360,000 distinct CDR3 sequences, with under 15% occurring only once. Sequenced input: PBMCs or a T cell subset sorted from them (not recorded which). The receptors here all came from a man between 18 and 29 years old who had mild COVID-19 (a few samples of this study predate the infection). Cell type and time point are not known. CDR3s include the opening cysteine and the closing phenylalanine or tryptophan. The D gene is left open where the match is weak. The listing skips clone size in some rows; elsewhere it reads once, few, many or a size class.

>15|few|TRBJ1-5|.|TRBV5-1
TGCGCCAGCAGGCGGGACACCCAGGGCAATCAGCCCCAGCATTTT
CASRRDTQGNQPQHF
>13|many|TRBJ1-1|TRBD1|TRBV6-2/TRBV6-3
TGTGCCAGCAGCGGGACAGCGAACACTGAAGCTTTCTTT
CASSGTANTEAFF
>13|few|TRBJ2-3|.|TRBV5-6
TGTGCCAGCAGCTTGGCAGATTCAGATACGCAGTATTTT
CASSLADSDTQYF
>14|few|TRBJ1-4|.|TRBV12-3/TRBV12-4
TGTGCCAGCAGTCACTTAGCGGGTGGTGAAAAACTGTTTTTT
CASSHLAGGEKLFF
>16|.|TRBJ2-7|.|TRBV3-1
TGTGCCAGCAGCCAAGACCGGGACCGTCCTTCCTACGAGCAGTACTTC
CASSQDRDRPSYEQYF
>15|few|TRBJ2-7|.|TRBV2
TGTGCCAGCAGTGGGGACCGCGCCTCGGGGTACGAGCAGTACTTC
CASSGDRASGYEQYF
>16|few|TRBJ1-2|.|TRBV15
TGTGCCACCAGCAGAGATCCGGGCACTGTCAGGTATGGCTACACCTTC
CATSRDPGTVRYGYTF
>21|few|TRBJ1-1|TRBD1|TRBV20-1
TGCAGTGCTCCCCGACAGGGGGCGATTTGGGCGATCTGGAACGGAACCACTGAAGCTTTCTTT
CSAPRQGAIWAIWNGTTEAFF
>16|few|TRBJ2-1|.|TRBV7-9
TGTGCCAGCAGCTTAAGCGCCGGGACAGCCGGGGGTGAGCAGTTCTTC
CASSLSAGTAGGEQFF
>14|.|TRBJ1-2|.|TRBV28
TGTGCCAGCCTGGGTCCCGGGGAATACTATGGCTACACCTTC
CASLGPGEYYGYTF
>15|.|TRBJ2-7|TRBD1|TRBV6-2/TRBV6-3
TGTGCCAGCAGTTGGACTGACAGGGGCGTAGACGAGCAGTACTTC
CASSWTDRGVDEQYF
>16|few|TRBJ1-1|.|TRBV7-9
TGTGCCAGCAGCTCTGGGCAGGGTTACATGAACACTGAAGCTTTCTTT
CASSSGQGYMNTEAFF
>19|few|TRBJ2-5|TRBD2|TRBV28
TGTGCCAGCAGTTTACCACTAGCGGGGGGGCCGGCTTTACAAGAGACCCAGTACTTC
CASSLPLAGGPALQETQYF